This entry lists 21 T cell receptor beta chains sequenced from one sample in a study of T-cell memory formation after mild COVID-19. TCRdb passed the 5' RACE reads through MiXCR, listing each CDR3 protein once. The repertoire has under 400,000 distinct CDR3 sequences, 28% of them found once; the top ten carry roughly 13%. Sample: PBMCs or a T cell subset sorted from them (not recorded which). These receptors all come from an adult woman who had mild COVID-19 (a few samples of this study predate the infection). Cell type and time point are not known.

This clonotype was counted between two and nine times. The V and J genes are TRBV7-2 and TRBJ2-7; D not resolved. There are 14 residues in the CDR3. The germline CDR1 and CDR2 sequences are SGHTA and FQGNSA. V was clipped by 6 bases and J by 2 bases, with 14 bases between them. The CDR3 spells CASSPEGLAYEQYF. CDR3 bases: TGTGCCAGCAGTCCCGAAGGTCTGGCCTACGAGCAGTACTTC.

The chain links TRBV18 to TRBJ2-6; 7 nucleotides match TRBD2. Germline CDR1 is KGHSH and CDR2 is LQKENI. The CDR3 covers 17 residues. V lost 1 base to trimming and J lost 0 bases; unmatched junction nucleotides: 3. In DNA form, the CDR3 reads TGTGCCAGCTCACCACGGGAGGGTAGCTCTGGGGCCAACGTCCTGACTTTC. This translates into CASSPREGSSGANVLTF. Looking up the rest from reference TRBV18 and TRBJ2-6 gives the full variable domain: NAGVMQNPRHLVRRRGQEARLRCSPMKGHSHVYWYRQLPEEGLKFMVYLQKENIIDESGMPKERFSAEFPKEGPSILRIQQVVRGDSAAYFCASSPREGSSGANVLTFGAGSRLTVL.

This clonotype was detected only a few times. The chain has TRBV2 and TRBJ1-5, with D maybe TRBD1 (5 bases). CDR1 is SNHLY and CDR2 is FYNNEI in the germline V gene. This CDR3 is built from 15 residues. The germline V and J ends were trimmed by 4 bases and 3 bases, with 13 bases remaining between them. The CDR3 spells CASSASRDPNQPQHF. The CDR3 DNA is TGTGCCAGCAGTGCCAGCCGGGACCCCAATCAGCCCCAGCATTTT.

This chain uses TRBV20-1 with TRBJ1-2; the D gene is possibly TRBD1 (5 bases). The CDR3 extends over 12 amino acids. The V gene's germline CDR1 is DFQATT and CDR2 SNEGSKA (reference sequence). CDR3 nucleotide sequence: TGCAGCCTTCCGACAGAGACCTATGGCTACACCTTC. This translates into CSLPTETYGYTF.

The chain has TRBV24-1 and TRBJ2-7, with D tentatively TRBD2 (6 bases). Trimming shortened V by 5 bases and J by 3 bases, and 16 bases separated the two germline ends. Germline V gives CDR1 KGHDR, CDR2 SFDVKD. The CDR3 has 15 residues. The CDR3 is CATSGRRGGNYEQYF. CDR3 bases: TGTGCCACCAGTGGTCGGAGAGGCGGGAACTACGAGCAGTACTTC.

J is TRBJ2-1 and V is TRBV9, with a possible D match to TRBD2 (6 bases). The V gene lost 0 bases and the J gene lost 9 bases, with 10 bases spanning the gap. Germline-derived CDR1 and CDR2 are SGDLS and YYNGEE. The CDR3 runs to 13 residues. The CDR3 reads CASSVEGRGEQFF. The CDR3 nucleotides are TGTGCCAGCAGCGTAGAGGGGCGGGGTGAGCAGTTCTTC.

This clonotype was seen ten or more times. The CDR3 DNA reads as TGTGCCAGCAGCTTGGACAGGGTCTATGGCTACACCTTC. Its translation: CASSLDRVYGYTF. The rearrangement links TRBV5-6 to TRBJ1-2, with D tentatively TRBD1 (6 bases). Germline loops: CDR1 SGHDT, CDR2 YYEEEE. The V and J ends lost 0 bases and 4 bases respectively, with 7 bases between them. The CDR3 has 13 residues.

This clonotype appeared a few times. V is TRBV5-1 and J is TRBJ1-3; D gene ambiguous. The CDR3 length is 20 residues. Trimming pared 4 bases from V and 7 bases from J, leaving 33 bases between. Per the germline V gene, CDR1 is SGHRS and CDR2 is YFSETQ. CDR3 DNA: TGCGCCAGCAGCCGACGATCCATTGCGGATGCACGGGGTTCTAGGAACACCATATATTTT. Amino acid sequence: CASSRRSIADARGSRNTIYF.

The chain links TRBV7-6 to TRBJ2-5; D might be TRBD2 (6 bases). Trimming cost V 0 bases and J 5 bases, with 13 bases left between them. Looked up from germline, CDR1 is SGHVS and CDR2 is FNYEAQ. The length of the CDR3 is 15 residues. Here the CDR3 reads CASSLATSLWETQYF. As DNA, the CDR3 is TGTGCCAGCAGCTTAGCGACTAGTTTATGGGAGACCCAGTACTTC.

The chain has TRBV27 and TRBJ2-7; D ambiguous. The CDR3 spans 15 residues. V lost 6 bases and J 2 bases, leaving 17 bases between the germline ends. Germline V CDR1 and CDR2: MNHEY, SMNVEV (reference sequence). The CDR3 reads CASSQSNRGAYEQYF. The DNA for the CDR3 is TGTGCCAGCAGCCAGTCTAATCGCGGAGCCTACGAGCAGTACTTC.

The rearrangement uses TRBV7-2 and TRBJ2-1, with no clear D. Trimming pared 1 base from V and 2 bases from J, leaving 6 bases between. The CDR3 covers 14 residues. The germline V gene has CDR1 SGHTA and CDR2 FQGNSA. The CDR3 spells CASSLDAAYNEQFF. CDR3 coding DNA: TGTGCCAGCAGCTTAGACGCGGCCTACAATGAGCAGTTCTTC.

The chain combines TRBV18 with TRBJ2-1; the D is unclear. CDR3 size: 13 residues. Germline V CDR1 and CDR2: KGHSH, LQKENI. V lost 3 bases and J lost 5, with 8 bases in between. CDR3 residues: CASSPGPNNEQFF. In nucleotides, the CDR3 is TGTGCCAGCTCACCTGGACCAAACAATGAGCAGTTCTTC.

This clonotype was recorded a few times. J is TRBJ2-1 and V is TRBV9; possible D gene TRBD1, 6 bases. V was trimmed by 3 bases and J by 8 bases, leaving 18 bases between them. CDR3 length: 15 residues. CDR1 and CDR2 from the germline V gene are SGDLS and YYNGEE. In nucleotides, the CDR3 is TGTGCCAGCAGCGAGCTAGGCAGGGGCGGGTATGAGCAGTTCTTC. This gives the protein CASSELGRGGYEQFF.

This clonotype was counted between two and nine times. CDR3 DNA sequence: TGTGCCATCAGGGGAAGCACTGAAGCTTTCTTT. It is translated as CAIRGSTEAFF. The chain has TRBV10-3 and TRBJ1-1, with D unresolved. Deletions cut 6 bases from V and 4 bases from J, with 6 bases between. Germline V gives CDR1 ENHRY, CDR2 SYGVKD. The CDR3 loop spans 11 amino acids.

V usage is TRBV6-6 and J usage is TRBJ1-1; no firm D call. The CDR3 is 15 residues long. The V gene lost 2 bases and the J gene lost 3 bases, with 13 bases spanning the gap. Germline V CDR1 and CDR2: MNHNY, SVGAGI (reference sequence). CDR3 in DNA: TGTGCCAGCAGTTACAAGCGTAAATTTGACACTGAAGCTTTCTTT. Translated, it gives CASSYKRKFDTEAFF.

The V and J genes are TRBV19 and TRBJ2-1; TRBD1 aligns across 12 bases. The CDR3 spans 17 residues. In germline, CDR1 is LNHDA, CDR2 SQIVND (reference sequence). V lost 0 bases, J lost 6 bases, and 6 bases stayed unmatched. The CDR3 DNA is TGTGCCAGTAGTATAGATTGGGGACAGGGGGCAGTCAATGAGCAGTTCTTC. This sequence encodes CASSIDWGQGAVNEQFF.

This clonotype was counted between two and nine times. The chain has TRBV7-2 and TRBJ2-3, with 7 bases identical to TRBD2. V dropped 3 bases and J dropped 14; count of bases not matched to a gene: 5. Germline V gives CDR1 SGHTA, CDR2 FQGNSA. The CDR3 spans 11 residues. CDR3: CASSFGTNPYF. The CDR3 DNA sequence: TGTGCCAGCAGCTTTGGGACTAATCCGTATTTT.

The sample holds a few counts of this clonotype. CDR3 DNA sequence: TGCGCCAGCAGCTTGGCCGGGACAGGGTCGACCTACGAGCAGTACTTC. It is translated as CASSLAGTGSTYEQYF. V is TRBV5-1 and J is TRBJ2-7, with 9 bases fitting TRBD1. Germline V gives CDR1 SGHRS, CDR2 YFSETQ. V lost 0 bases to trimming and J lost 2 bases; unmatched junction nucleotides: 6. CDR3 length: 16 amino acids.

This clonotype was counted only a few times. J is TRBJ2-2 and V is TRBV5-1; the D gene is possibly TRBD1 (5 bases). Germline V gives CDR1 SGHRS, CDR2 YFSETQ. Between the trimmed V and J ends, which lost 6 bases and 0 bases, there was a span of 12 bases. The CDR3 loop spans 15 amino acids. CDR3 sequence reads: CASTGIHTNTGELFF. CDR3 DNA: TGCGCCAGCACAGGGATACATACGAACACCGGGGAGCTGTTTTTT.

This clonotype was observed a single time. This chain joins TRBV4-3 and TRBJ1-1; TRBD1 matches 8 bases. Germline V gene data show CDR1 as LGHNA and CDR2 as YSLEER. V trimming: 5 bases; J trimming: 1 base; junction bases outside the gene matches: 3. The CDR3 has 14 residues. The CDR3 reads CASSWTGPNTEAFF. The CDR3 region has the DNA TGCGCCAGCAGCTGGACAGGGCCGAACACTGAAGCTTTCTTT.

This clonotype has just a few counts. The J gene is TRBJ2-1, the V gene TRBV7-8; 8 nucleotides line up with TRBD2. V lost 0 bases, J lost 4 bases, and 5 bases stayed unmatched. The CDR3 has 16 residues. Per germline, CDR1 SGHVS and CDR2 FQNEAQ. The CDR3 DNA is TGTGCCAGCAGCTTAGCTGTACTAGCGGAATACAATGAGCAGTTCTTC. It codes for CASSLAVLAEYNEQFF.